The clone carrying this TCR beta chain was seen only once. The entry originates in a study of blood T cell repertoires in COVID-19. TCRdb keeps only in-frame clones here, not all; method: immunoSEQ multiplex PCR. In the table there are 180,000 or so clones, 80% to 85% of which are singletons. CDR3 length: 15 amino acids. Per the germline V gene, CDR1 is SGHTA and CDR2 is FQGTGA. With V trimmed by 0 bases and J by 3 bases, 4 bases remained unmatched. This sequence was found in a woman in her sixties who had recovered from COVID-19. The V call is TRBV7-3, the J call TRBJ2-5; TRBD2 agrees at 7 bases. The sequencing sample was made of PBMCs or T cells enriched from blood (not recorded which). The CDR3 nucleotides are TGTGCCAGCAGCTTAACTGGCGGGGGTGAAGAGACCCAGTACTTC. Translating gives CASSLTGGGEETQYF.